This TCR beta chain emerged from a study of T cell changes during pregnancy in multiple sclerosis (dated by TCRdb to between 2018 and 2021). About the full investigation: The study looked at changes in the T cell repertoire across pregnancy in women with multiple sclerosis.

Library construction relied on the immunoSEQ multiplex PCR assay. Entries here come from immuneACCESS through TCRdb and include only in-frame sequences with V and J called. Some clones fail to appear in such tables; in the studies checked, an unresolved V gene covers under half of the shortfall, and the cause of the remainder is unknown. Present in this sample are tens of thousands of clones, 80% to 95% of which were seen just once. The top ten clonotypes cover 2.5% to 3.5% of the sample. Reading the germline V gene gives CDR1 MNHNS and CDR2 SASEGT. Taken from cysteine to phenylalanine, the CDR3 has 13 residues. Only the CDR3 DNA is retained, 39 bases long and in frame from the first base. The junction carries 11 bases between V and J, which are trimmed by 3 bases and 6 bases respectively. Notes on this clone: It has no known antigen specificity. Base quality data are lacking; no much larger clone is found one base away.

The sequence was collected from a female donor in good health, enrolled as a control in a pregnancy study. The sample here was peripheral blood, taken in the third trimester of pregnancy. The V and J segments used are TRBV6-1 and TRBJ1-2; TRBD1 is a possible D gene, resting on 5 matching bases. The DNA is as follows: TGTGCCAGCAGTGATGCAGGGTCGGATGGCTACACCTTC. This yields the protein CASSDAGSDGYTF.